The clone carrying this T cell receptor (beta chain) was seen many times. Its antigen is as yet unknown. The CDR3 covers 14 residues. Germline V gene data show CDR1 as ENHRY and CDR2 as SYGVKD. V was clipped by 10 bases and J by 4 bases; unmatched bases: 8. The sample is drawn from a study of T cells after yellow fever vaccination. TCRdb reprocessed the 5' RACE reads via MiXCR and lists one record per CDR3 protein. The sample shows some 110,000 distinct CDR3 sequences, under 8% of them seen only once. Study-level results: Subsequent to the booster, the majority of primary-vaccination clones reappeared (about 97% CD4, around 90% CD8).

The clonotype was recovered from a man between 18 and 29 years old who received the YFV17D yellow fever vaccine. The source was CD4+ T cells sorted from PBMCs, collected 10 to 11 days after the first yellow fever vaccination. The chain joins TRBV10-3 to TRBJ2-4, with 9 bases that match TRBD2. In DNA form, the CDR3 reads TGTGCCACTAATAGCGGGGGTTATAAAAACATTCAGTACTTC. Its protein is CATNSGGYKNIQYF.